This T cell receptor (beta chain) was recorded in a study of control samples from healthy donors and cancer patients (dated by TCRdb to about 2020). As to this clone: There is no known antigen for this receptor.

Library method: the immunoSEQ multiplex PCR assay. TCRdb re-hosts the immuneACCESS table, in-frame sequences only. Its copies lack some clones; in the studies checked, an unresolved V gene accounts for under half of them, and the cause for the rest is not known. The table for this sample shows about 190,000 clones. The top ten clonotypes cover roughly 2% of the sample. The CDR3 covers 16 residues, taking in both the cysteine and the phenylalanine. Only CDR3 DNA remains: 48 bases, in frame from the first base. CDR1 and CDR2 were assigned from the germline V gene as SGHRS and YFSETQ. V loses 4 bases of germline sequence and J loses 9 bases, and the interval between the two ends is 23 bases.

The receptor comes from a woman aged 25 to 39 in good health. What was sequenced was blood. The chain was built from TRBV5-1 and TRBJ2-1, with the D gene not clear enough to name. The CDR3 protein: CASSPYPGDTQSEQFF. The DNA sequence follows: TGCGCCAGCAGCCCCTACCCCGGAGATACCCAAAGTGAGCAGTTCTTC. With all but the CDR3 taken from the reference TRBV5-1 and TRBJ2-1 genes, the full variable domain is: KAGVTQTPRYLIKTRGQQVTLSCSPISGHRSVSWYQQTPGQGLQFLFEYFSETQRNKGNFPGRFSGRQFSNSRSEMNVSTLELGDSALYLCASSPYPGDTQSEQFFGPGTRLTVL.